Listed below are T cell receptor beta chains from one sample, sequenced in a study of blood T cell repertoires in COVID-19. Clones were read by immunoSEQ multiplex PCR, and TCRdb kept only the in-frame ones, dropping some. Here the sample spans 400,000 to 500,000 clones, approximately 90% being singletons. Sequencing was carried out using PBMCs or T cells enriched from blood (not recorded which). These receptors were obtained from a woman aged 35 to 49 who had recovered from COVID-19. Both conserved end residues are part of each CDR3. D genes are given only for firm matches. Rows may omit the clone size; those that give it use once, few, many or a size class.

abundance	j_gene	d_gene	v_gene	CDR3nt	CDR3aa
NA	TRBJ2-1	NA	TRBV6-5	TGTGCTACTAAAACTCAGGGTAGGAATGAGCAGTTCTTC	CATKTQGRNEQFF
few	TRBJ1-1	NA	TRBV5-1	TGCGCCAGCAGCTTATCCACAGGGCGTTTCACTGAAGCTTTCTTT	CASSLSTGRFTEAFF
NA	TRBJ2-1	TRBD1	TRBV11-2	TGTGCCAGCACGACAGGGTCACGGGACTACAATGAGCAGTTCTTC	CASTTGSRDYNEQFF
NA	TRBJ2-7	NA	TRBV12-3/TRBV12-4	TGTGCCAGCAGTTACCTACCGTACGAGCAGTACTTC	CASSYLPYEQYF
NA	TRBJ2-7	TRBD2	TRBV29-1	TGCAGCGTTCATAGCGGGATAGGGGGCTACGAGCAGTACTTC	CSVHSGIGGYEQYF
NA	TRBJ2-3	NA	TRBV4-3	TGCGCCAGCAGCCAAGATGCCCCGGGAAGCACAGATACGCAGTATTTT	CASSQDAPGSTDTQYF
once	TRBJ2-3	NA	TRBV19	TGTGCCAGTAGTATGCTGGGCGGGAACACAGATACGCAGTATTTT	CASSMLGGNTDTQYF
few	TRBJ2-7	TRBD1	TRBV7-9	TGTGCCAGCAGCTTAGGGCAGGGGGCCAACGAGCAGTACTTC	CASSLGQGANEQYF
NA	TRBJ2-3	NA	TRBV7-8	TGTGCCAGCAGCTTAGGGGGGGGGCCCAGCACAGATACGCAGTATTTT	CASSLGGGPSTDTQYF
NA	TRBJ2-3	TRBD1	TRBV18	TGTGCCAGCTCACCACCGGACAGGGGTACGCAGTATTTT	CASSPPDRGTQYF
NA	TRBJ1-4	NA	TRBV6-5	TGTGCCAGCAGGAAGCTTGGAACTAATGAAAAACTGTTTTTT	CASRKLGTNEKLFF
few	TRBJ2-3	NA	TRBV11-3	TGTGCCAGCAGCTTAAGTACCCAACTAGCAAAGGGGCGAGATACGCAGTATTTT	CASSLSTQLAKGRDTQYF
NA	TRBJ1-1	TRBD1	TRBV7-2	TGTGCCAGCAGCTTAGCGGGGGGACAGGGAAGACTGAACACTGAAGCTTTCTTT	CASSLAGGQGRLNTEAFF
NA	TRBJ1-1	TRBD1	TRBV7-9	TGTGCCAGCAGCGCCCCCCCTCATGACAGGGGAACTGAAGCTTTCTTT	CASSAPPHDRGTEAFF
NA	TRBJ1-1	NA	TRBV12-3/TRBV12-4	TGTGCCAGCAGCCAAACAGGACCTGAAGCTTTCTTT	CASSQTGPEAFF
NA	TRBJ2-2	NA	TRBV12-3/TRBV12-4	NA	CASSFGAGELFF
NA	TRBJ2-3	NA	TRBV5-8	TGTGCCAGCAGCTACATTACGCAGTATTTT	CASSYITQYF
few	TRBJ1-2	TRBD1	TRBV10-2	TGCGCCAGCAGTGAGTCGGACAGGGGGCATGGCTACACCTTC	CASSESDRGHGYTF
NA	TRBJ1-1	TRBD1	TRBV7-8	TGTGCCAGCAGCGCCCGGGACAGAAGATCCATGAACACTGAAGCTTTCTTT	CASSARDRRSMNTEAFF
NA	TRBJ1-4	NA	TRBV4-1	TGCGCCAGCAGCCAAGATGTCACTAGGGGGACTAATGAAAAACTGTTTTTT	CASSQDVTRGTNEKLFF
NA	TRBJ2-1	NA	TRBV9	TGTGCCAGCAGCGTAGACGAGGGAACCTACAATGAGCAGTTCTTC	CASSVDEGTYNEQFF
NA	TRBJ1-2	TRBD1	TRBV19	TGTGCCAGTAAGACGACAGGGGGGTATGGCTACACCTTC	CASKTTGGYGYTF
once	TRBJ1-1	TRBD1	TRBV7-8	TGTGCCAGCAGCTTATCCCGACAGGGTGGTACTGAAGCTTTCTTT	CASSLSRQGGTEAFF
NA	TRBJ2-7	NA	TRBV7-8	TGTGCCAGCAGCTTATATGAGTTCTACGAGCAGTACTTC	CASSLYEFYEQYF
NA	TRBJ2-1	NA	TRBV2	TGTGCCAGCAGTGGAGGACAGTCGCGTGAGCAGTTCTTC	CASSGGQSREQFF
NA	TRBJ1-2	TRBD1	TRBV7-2	TGTGCCAGCAGCCTCGTCGGACAGGGCTATGGCTACACCTTC	CASSLVGQGYGYTF
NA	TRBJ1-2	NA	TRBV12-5	TGTGCTAGTGGTTTTTGGGAGCCTAACTATGGCTACACCTTC	CASGFWEPNYGYTF
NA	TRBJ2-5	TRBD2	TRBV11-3	TGTGCCAGCAGCTCGCTAGCGGGAGTTGTGGAGACCCAGTACTTC	CASSSLAGVVETQYF
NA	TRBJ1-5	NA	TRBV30	TGTGCCTGGAGTTTTGGGGGCGATCAGCCCCAGCATTTT	CAWSFGGDQPQHF
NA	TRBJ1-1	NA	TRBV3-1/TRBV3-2	TGTGCCAGCAGCCACGCGAGGACTGAAGCTTTCTTT	CASSHARTEAFF
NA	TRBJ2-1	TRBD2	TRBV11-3	TGTGCCAGCAGCCCGGGACTAGCTTACAATGAGCAGTTCTTC	CASSPGLAYNEQFF
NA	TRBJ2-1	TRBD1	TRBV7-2	TGTGCCAGCAGCTTAGGGACAGGGTCCTACAATGAGCAGTTCTTC	CASSLGTGSYNEQFF
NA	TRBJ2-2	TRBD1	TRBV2	TGTGCCAGCAGTGAACGACAGGGGAACACCGGGGAGCTGTTTTTT	CASSERQGNTGELFF
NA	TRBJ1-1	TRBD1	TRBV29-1	TGCAGCGTGCACAGGGGGCGGCGGTACACTGAAGCTTTCTTT	CSVHRGRRYTEAFF
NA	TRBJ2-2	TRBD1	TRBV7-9	TGTGCCAGCAACTCAGGGGGCGCGAACACCGGGGAGCTGTTTTTT	CASNSGGANTGELFF
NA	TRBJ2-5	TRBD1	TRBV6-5	TGTGCCAGCAGAGAGACAGGGGGCTGGGAGACCCAGTACTTC	CASRETGGWETQYF
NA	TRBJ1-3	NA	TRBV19	TGTGCCAGTAGTATGCAGGGTGCTGGAAACACCATATATTTT	CASSMQGAGNTIYF
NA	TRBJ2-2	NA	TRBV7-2	TGTGCCAGCAGCCCGGGCACCGGGGAGCTGTTTTTT	CASSPGTGELFF
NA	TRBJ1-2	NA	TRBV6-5	TGTGCCAGCATTCCAGGTTTGCTGGGCTACACCTTC	CASIPGLLGYTF
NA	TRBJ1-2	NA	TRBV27	TGTGCCAGCAGCCCACAGGGAAACTATGGCTACACCTTC	CASSPQGNYGYTF
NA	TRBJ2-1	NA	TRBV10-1	TGCGCCAGTCGAGAATCCGCATGGCAGTTCTTC	CASRESAWQFF
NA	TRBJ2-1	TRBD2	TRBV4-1	TGCGCCAGCAGCCAAGATATCGGGAGGTACAATGAGCAGTTCTTC	CASSQDIGRYNEQFF
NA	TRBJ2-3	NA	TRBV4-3	TGCGCCAGCAGCTTGGACACTTACAGCACAGATACGCAGTATTTT	CASSLDTYSTDTQYF
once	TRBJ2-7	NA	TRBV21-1	TGTGCCAGCAGCACACCCGACAGGGGCAACGAGCAGTACTTC	CASSTPDRGNEQYF
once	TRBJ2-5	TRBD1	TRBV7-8	TGTGCCAGCGACAGGGGGCGGGAGACCCAGTACTTC	CASDRGRETQYF
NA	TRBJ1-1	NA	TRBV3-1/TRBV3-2	TGTGCCAGCAGTCAAGGGGCATACGGCACTGAAGCTTTCTTT	CASSQGAYGTEAFF
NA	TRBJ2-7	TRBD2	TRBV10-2	TGCGCCAGCAGTGTTTCCTTGTTAGGACTAGCGGTAGACTACGAGCAGTACTTC	CASSVSLLGLAVDYEQYF
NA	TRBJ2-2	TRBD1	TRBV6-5	TGTGCCAGCAGTTCCGGACAGGGAGTTAAGCTGTTTTTT	CASSSGQGVKLFF
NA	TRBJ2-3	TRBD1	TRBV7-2	TGTGCCAGCAGCGACCGATTCACAGGGGCAGATACGCAGTATTTT	CASSDRFTGADTQYF
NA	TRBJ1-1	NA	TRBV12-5	TGTGCTAGTGGGATTGACAGTTCTGAAGCTTTCTTT	CASGIDSSEAFF
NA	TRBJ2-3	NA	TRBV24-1	TGTGCCACCAGTGATCACTTCACAGATACGCAGTATTTT	CATSDHFTDTQYF
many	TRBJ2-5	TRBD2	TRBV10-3	TGTGCCATCAGTATCCCAGCGGGAGGGAGAGAGACCCAGTACTTC	CAISIPAGGRETQYF
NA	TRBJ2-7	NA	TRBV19	TGTGCCACAAGGGTGCAGGGAAGTACCTACGAGCAGTACTTC	CATRVQGSTYEQYF
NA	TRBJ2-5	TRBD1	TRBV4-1	TGCGCCAGCAGCCAAAAGCCCCCCGGGACAGGCGGGGAGACCCAGTACTTC	CASSQKPPGTGGETQYF
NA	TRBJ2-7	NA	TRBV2	TGTGCCAGCAGTGGACTAGCCTACGAGCAGTACTTC	CASSGLAYEQYF